This entry lists 30 T cell receptor beta chains sequenced from one sample in a study of blood T cell repertoires in COVID-19. This table comes from immunoSEQ multiplex PCR, and its TCRdb copy is limited to in-frame clones, with some not included. The sample yields roughly 460,000 clones, roughly 90% seen once. The source material was peripheral blood. The receptors shown here come from a man aged 18 to 29 with COVID-19, enrolled during active disease.

The rearrangement uses TRBV10-3 and TRBJ2-2, with D possibly TRBD1 on 5 matching bases. The CDR3 runs 16 residues. V lost 5 bases to trimming and J lost 0 bases, with 13 bases between them. CDR1 ENHRY and CDR2 SYGVKD come from the germline V gene. The DNA of the CDR3 is TGTGCCATCAGTCACCCCGAGACAGCGAACACCGGGGAGCTGTTTTTT. Protein product: CAISHPETANTGELFF.

The chain couples TRBV6-5 to TRBJ2-3; D perhaps matches TRBD1 (5 bases). The V gene lost 3 bases and the J gene lost 1 base, with 11 bases spanning the gap. CDR3 length: 15 amino acids. CDR1 is MNHEY, CDR2 SVGAGI, per germline. The CDR3 DNA reads TGTGCCAGCAGTTATCGACAGAAACGCACAGATACGCAGTATTTT. The encoded protein is CASSYRQKRTDTQYF.

The chain combines TRBV9 with TRBJ2-1; 7 bases agree with TRBD2. The CDR3 spans 15 residues. V was clipped by 0 bases and J by 6 bases; unmatched bases: 6. Germline lookup yields CDR1 SGDLS and CDR2 YYNGEE. CDR3 loop: CASSVGGSVANEQFF. DNA of the CDR3: TGTGCCAGCAGCGTAGGCGGGAGTGTCGCCAATGAGCAGTTCTTC.

This clone appeared a few times. The chain recombines TRBV6-5 with TRBJ1-1; D not certain. Trimming removed 5 bases from V and 6 bases from J, with 13 bases in between. Germline V gene data show CDR1 as MNHEY and CDR2 as SVGAGI. This CDR3 spans 13 amino acids. CDR3 sequence (DNA): TGTGCCAGCAGTACATTCTACAGCTCTGAAGCTTTCTTT. Translating it yields CASSTFYSSEAFF.

The chain employs TRBV6-6 and TRBJ1-1; TRBD1 matches 9 bases. Germline V gene data show CDR1 as MNHNY and CDR2 as SVGAGI (reference sequence). This CDR3 region has 16 residues. Unmatched junction bases numbered 10, after V lost 2 bases and J lost 6 bases. This chain's CDR3 is CASSYTHGTGYPEAFF. In DNA form, the CDR3 reads TGTGCCAGCAGTTACACCCACGGGACAGGGTATCCTGAAGCTTTCTTT.

The chain recombines TRBV28 with TRBJ2-1, with 8 bases that match TRBD2. Trimming removed 3 bases from V and 10 bases from J; junction bases left unmatched: 11. Germline CDR1 is MDHEN and CDR2 is SYDVKM. This CDR3 region has 15 residues. The CDR3 loop is CASSLGSLAAIEQFF. CDR3 DNA sequence: TGTGCCAGCAGTTTGGGCTCACTAGCGGCTATAGAGCAGTTCTTC.

The chain couples TRBV7-9 to TRBJ2-1; TRBD2 agrees at 12 bases. Germline CDR1 is SEHNR and CDR2 is FQNEAQ (reference sequence). CDR3 length: 16 amino acids. The V gene end was trimmed by 4 bases and the J gene end by 7 bases; junction bases not matched to a gene: 8. The DNA of the CDR3 is TGTGCCAGCAGCTCCAAACTAGCGGGGGGAGGGAATGAGCAGTTCTTC. Its translation: CASSSKLAGGGNEQFF.

The rearrangement links TRBV7-6 to TRBJ2-1; perhaps TRBD1 as D (6 bases). The germline gives CDR1 SGHVS, CDR2 FNYEAQ. This CDR3 spans 16 amino acids. Trimming pared 5 bases from V and 6 bases from J, leaving 20 bases between. The CDR3 nucleotides are TGTGCCAGCAGCCGAACGACAGGTGGATGGAGCAATGAGCAGTTCTTC. Its translation: CASSRTTGGWSNEQFF.

The rearrangement uses TRBV3-1 (or the pseudogene TRBV3-2) and TRBJ2-7, with 10 bases matching TRBD2. V lost 0 bases and J lost 12; bases outside the gene matches: 11. Germline assignment: CDR1 LGHDT and CDR2 YNNKEL (reference sequence). The CDR3 spans 15 residues. The CDR3 loop reads CASSQDLAGGRRRYF. The CDR3 nucleotides read TGTGCCAGCAGCCAAGATTTAGCGGGAGGCCGACGAAGGTACTTC.

The chain uses TRBV5-4 and TRBJ1-2, with D possibly TRBD1 on 6 matching bases. V lost 4 bases to trimming and J lost 8 bases, with 15 bases between them. Germline lookup yields CDR1 SGHNT and CDR2 YYREEE (reference sequence). CDR3 length: 13 amino acids. CDR3 region: CASSTLQGKGYTF. In DNA, the CDR3 is TGTGCCAGCAGCACGTTACAGGGTAAAGGCTACACCTTC.

The rearrangement uses TRBV27 and TRBJ1-1; D unclear. V dropped 6 bases and J dropped 4 bases, with 12 bases sitting between them. The CDR3 length is 13 residues. Germline V gene lookup returns CDR1 MNHEY and CDR2 SMNVEV (reference sequence). CDR3 region: CASRAREVTEAFF. Here the CDR3 DNA reads TGTGCCAGCAGAGCAAGGGAGGTCACTGAAGCTTTCTTT.

The rearrangement links TRBV5-4 to TRBJ2-1; D perhaps matches TRBD2 (7 bases). The V gene lost 4 bases and the J gene lost 2 bases, with 16 bases spanning the gap. CDR3 length: 16 residues. Germline V lookup: CDR1 SGHNT, CDR2 YYREEE (reference sequence). In nucleotides, the CDR3 is TGTGCCAGCAGCCTGGGGGCGGGGGTACCCTACAATGAGCAGTTCTTC. Translating gives CASSLGAGVPYNEQFF.

In this sample, this clone turned up once. This chain uses TRBV15 with TRBJ2-1; 8 positions match TRBD2. The length of the CDR3 is 16 residues. J was trimmed by 7 bases and V by 0 bases; bases with no gene match: 8. Germline CDR1 LNHNV, CDR2 YYDKDF (reference sequence). CDR3 region: CATSRDGLAGPNEQFF. In DNA form, the CDR3 reads TGTGCCACCAGCAGAGATGGCCTAGCGGGCCCTAATGAGCAGTTCTTC.

The rearrangement links TRBV19 to TRBJ1-1, with a possible D match to TRBD1 (5 bases). Germline assignment: CDR1 LNHDA and CDR2 SQIVND (reference sequence). The CDR3 length is 13 residues. Trimming removed 5 bases at V and 8 bases at J, with 15 bases between. The CDR3 sequence is CASSEGAPAEAFF. CDR3 DNA: TGTGCCAGTAGTGAAGGGGCTCCAGCCGAAGCTTTCTTT.

This clone was detected only once. The chain employs TRBV18 and TRBJ2-1; D remains unclear. The CDR3 consists of 13 residues. Trimming took off 7 bases at V and 2 bases at J, with 9 bases between the two ends. Germline V gives CDR1 KGHSH, CDR2 LQKENI. CDR3 sequence reads: CASYSPTYNEQFF. The CDR3 bases are TGTGCCAGCTACTCACCCACCTACAATGAGCAGTTCTTC.

The chain is built from TRBV11-2 and TRBJ2-1; 10 nucleotides align to TRBD2. The CDR3 is made up of 15 amino acids. Trimming cost V 4 bases and J 5 bases; bases outside gene matches: 5. CDR1 is SGHAT and CDR2 is FQNNGV in the germline V gene. CDR3 in DNA: TGTGCCAGCAGCTCACTAGCGGGATCCAACAATGAGCAGTTCTTC. Translating gives CASSSLAGSNNEQFF.

This chain connects TRBV1 to TRBJ2-7; TRBD2 reflects the table's D call only, with no check against the DNA. TRBV1 is a pseudogene. The CDR3 loop spans 18 amino acids. The DNA for the CDR3 is TGCACCAGCCAGAGGGGACTAGCGGGTTTTCGGTACCCCTACGGGCAGTACTTC. Its protein is CTSQRGLAGFRYPYGQYF.

In nucleotides, the CDR3 is TGTGCCACCAGCAGCCGGGACTCCTCCTACGAGCAGTACTTC. It translates to CATSSRDSSYEQYF. V gene TRBV15 combines with J gene TRBJ2-7, with a weak D call TRBD2 (6 bases). The CDR3 covers 14 residues. CDR1 is LNHNV and CDR2 is YYDKDF in the germline V gene (reference sequence). The V end was cut by 3 bases, the J end by 0 bases, with 9 bases between. Complete variable domain (other parts from reference TRBV15 and TRBJ2-7): DAMVIQNPRYQVTQFGKPVTLSCSQTLNHNVMYWYQQKSSQAPKLLFHYYDKDFNNEADTPDNFQSRRPNTSFCFLDIRSPGLGDTAMYLCATSSRDSSYEQYFGPGTRLTVT.

The V call is TRBV9, the J call TRBJ1-1, with D perhaps matching TRBD1 (6 bases). The CDR3 consists of 17 residues. V was trimmed by 3 bases and J by 0 bases, leaving 18 bases between them. Germline V lookup: CDR1 SGDLS, CDR2 YYNGEE. The CDR3 loop is CASSDEQGGPMNTEAFF. The CDR3 region has the DNA TGTGCCAGCAGCGATGAACAGGGTGGGCCGATGAACACTGAAGCTTTCTTT.

This clone appeared a few times. The V gene is TRBV2, the J gene TRBJ1-1; D is perhaps TRBD1 (5 bases). The germline CDR1 and CDR2 sequences are SNHLY and FYNNEI. The CDR3 runs to 15 residues. With 9 bases removed from V and 2 bases from J, the gap between germline ends came to 19 bases. CDR3 protein: CAREETRRGNTEAFF. The CDR3 region has the DNA TGTGCCAGAGAAGAAACCCGAAGGGGTAACACTGAAGCTTTCTTT.

Only a few counts were recorded for this clone. The chain recombines TRBV19 with TRBJ1-2, with 7 bases that match TRBD1. The germline gives CDR1 LNHDA, CDR2 SQIVND (reference sequence). Losses at the gene ends were 6 bases for V and 2 bases for J; bases not matched to a gene: 6. The CDR3 length is 14 residues. DNA of the CDR3: TGTGCCAGTAGACAACCGGGACAGAACTATGGCTACACCTTC. Translation gives CASRQPGQNYGYTF. Based on the CDR3 plus reference TRBV19 and TRBJ1-2, the full variable domain is DGGITQSPKYLFRKEGQNVTLSCEQNLNHDAMYWYRQDPGQGLRLIYYSQIVNDFQKGDIAEGYSVSREKKESFPLTVTSAQKNPTAFYLCASRQPGQNYGYTFGSGTRLTVV.

The chain combines TRBV5-1 with TRBJ2-3; possibly TRBD1 for D (5 bases). Germline CDR1 is SGHRS and CDR2 is YFSETQ. The V end lost 7 bases, the J end lost 4 bases, and 19 bases lay between the germline ends. The CDR3 runs 15 residues. The CDR3 sequence is CASGSQDPSADTQYF. The CDR3 DNA sequence: TGCGCCAGCGGGTCACAGGACCCCTCGGCAGATACGCAGTATTTT.

To note about this clone: This sample also contains other DNA sequences that code for the same CDR3. This chain connects TRBV7-2 to TRBJ2-7; a possible D gene is TRBD2 (6 bases). The CDR3 covers 14 residues. The germline V gene has CDR1 SGHTA and CDR2 FQGNSA. V gave up 5 bases and J gave up 1 base, with 12 bases separating them. The CDR3 loop is CASSLGGGSYEQYF. In nucleotides, the CDR3 is TGTGCCAGCAGCCTAGGTGGGGGGTCCTACGAGCAGTACTTC.

The chain recombines TRBV15 with TRBJ2-7; the match to TRBD1 covers 9 bases. The CDR3 spans 17 residues. The ends lost 5 bases at V and 2 bases at J; junction bases unmatched: 13. Germline V CDR1 and CDR2: LNHNV, YYDKDF (reference sequence). This CDR3 reads CATSSGTGSSKPYEQYF. CDR3 nucleotide sequence: TGTGCCACCAGCTCCGGGACAGGGTCTAGTAAACCCTACGAGCAGTACTTC.

This clone was seen just once. The gene calls are TRBV7-9 and TRBJ2-1; D may be TRBD1 (5 bases). This CDR3 is built from 12 residues. Deletions cut 6 bases from V and 6 bases from J, with 9 bases between. CDR1 is SEHNR and CDR2 is FQNEAQ in the germline V gene (reference sequence). In nucleotides, the CDR3 is TGTGCCAGCAGTTGGGGCGGCAATGAGCAGTTCTTC. Its translation: CASSWGGNEQFF.

As regards this clone: Other DNA sequences in the same sample also yield this CDR3. The chain employs TRBV27 and TRBJ2-7; 9 bases align to TRBD1. Germline V lookup: CDR1 MNHEY, CDR2 SMNVEV (reference sequence). Trimming cost V 3 bases and J 4 bases; bases outside gene matches: 7. The CDR3 runs 15 residues. CDR3 in amino acids: CASSLTGTGFYEQYF. CDR3 in DNA: TGTGCCAGCAGTTTGACCGGGACAGGGTTTTACGAGCAGTACTTC.

For the CDR3, the DNA is TGTGCCAGCAGCTTAGCACAGGGTTCGGACACTGAAGCTTTCTTT. It encodes CASSLAQGSDTEAFF. The J gene is TRBJ1-1, the V gene TRBV7-9, with D possibly TRBD1 on 6 matching bases. V lost 0 bases to trimming and J lost 3 bases, with 11 bases between them. The CDR3 contains 15 residues. Germline-derived CDR1 and CDR2 are SEHNR and FQNEAQ (reference sequence).

The chain links TRBV5-5 to TRBJ1-1; D may be TRBD1 (5 bases). CDR3 size: 15 residues. CDR1 and CDR2 (germline): SGHKS, YYEKEE (reference sequence). The V end was cut by 6 bases, the J end by 2 bases, with 17 bases between. DNA for the CDR3: TGTGCCAGCACCTCACGGTGGGGGGGAAACACTGAAGCTTTCTTT. This gives the protein CASTSRWGGNTEAFF.

The chain combines TRBV7-3 with TRBJ2-1; TRBD2 matches 9 bases. From germline, CDR1 is SGHTA and CDR2 FQGTGA. The length of the CDR3 is 15 residues. The ends lost 5 bases at V and 9 bases at J; junction bases unmatched: 11. The CDR3 loop reads CASSRLAGGPSEQFF. Here the CDR3 DNA reads TGTGCCAGCAGCCGGCTGGCGGGAGGGCCAAGTGAGCAGTTCTTC. The variable domain in full, with the rest retrieved from reference TRBV7-3 and TRBJ2-1, is GAGVSQTPSNKVTEKGKYVELRCDPISGHTALYWYRQSLGQGPEFLIYFQGTGAADDSGLPNDRFFAVRPEGSVSTLKIQRTERGDSAVYLCASSRLAGGPSEQFFGPGTRLTVL.

The chain uses TRBV4-2 and TRBJ2-1, with D maybe TRBD1 (6 bases). CDR1 LGHNA and CDR2 YNFKEQ come from the germline V gene. The ends were cut back, 0 bases at V and 6 bases at J, with 9 bases in the middle. The CDR3 length is 14 residues. The CDR3 coding sequence is TGTGCCAGCAGCCAAGATGGGACAATCAATGAGCAGTTCTTC. Its protein is CASSQDGTINEQFF.